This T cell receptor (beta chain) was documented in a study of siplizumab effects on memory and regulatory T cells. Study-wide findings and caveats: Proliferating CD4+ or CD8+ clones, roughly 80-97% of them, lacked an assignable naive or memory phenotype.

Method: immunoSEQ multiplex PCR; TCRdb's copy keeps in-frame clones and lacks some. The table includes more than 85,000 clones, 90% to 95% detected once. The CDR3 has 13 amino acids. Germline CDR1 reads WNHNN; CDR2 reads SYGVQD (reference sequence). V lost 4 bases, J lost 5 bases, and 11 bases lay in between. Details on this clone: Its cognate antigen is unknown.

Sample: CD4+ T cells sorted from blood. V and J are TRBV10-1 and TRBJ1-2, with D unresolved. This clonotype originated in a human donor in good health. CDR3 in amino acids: CASSVGREYGYTF. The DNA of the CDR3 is TGCGCCAGCAGTGTCGGACGGGAGTATGGCTACACCTTC.